One and the same sample provided the 4 T cell receptor beta chains below, sequenced in a study of OX40 agonist ivuxolimab in advanced cancers. Libraries came from the immunoSEQ multiplex PCR assay. TCRdb retrieved this table from immuneACCESS and kept in-frame rearrangements only. Not all clones are present; in checked studies, unresolved V genes account for under half, and no reason is known for the remainder. The sample data list 60,000 to 70,000 clones, and 86% of these were observed just once. Under 0.7% of the sample is in the top ten clones. The source was CD4+ or CD8+ T cells sorted from blood, collected in a trial of the OX40 agonist ivuxolimab. These TCRs come from an adult with an advanced solid tumor such as melanoma, head and neck, liver or kidney cancer.

This clone has a single count. The rearrangement uses TRBV7-9 and TRBJ1-2; 8 bases are shared with TRBD1. The CDR3 consists of 15 residues. Germline V gene data show CDR1 as SEHNR and CDR2 as FQNEAQ (reference sequence). V was clipped by 4 bases and J by 0 bases; unmatched bases: 4. This chain's CDR3 is CASSSDRGANYGYTF. Written as DNA, the CDR3 is TGTGCCAGCAGCTCCGACAGGGGAGCTAACTATGGCTACACCTTC.

The chain joins TRBV4-3 to TRBJ1-6; D unresolved. This CDR3 spans 14 amino acids. Trimming removed 1 base at V and 8 bases at J, with 9 bases between. The germline V gene encodes CDR1 LGHNA and CDR2 YSLEER. CDR3 sequence reads: CASSQVHKDSPLHF. In nucleotides, the CDR3 is TGCGCCAGCAGCCAAGTGCATAAGGATTCACCCCTCCACTTT.

The chain carries TRBV28 and TRBJ2-6; no clear D. Germline V gene data show CDR1 as MDHEN and CDR2 as SYDVKM. V was cut by 7 bases and J by 4 bases, with 5 bases left in between. CDR3 length: 12 amino acids. The CDR3 nucleotides are TGTGCCAGCATGTCGGGGGCCAACGTCCTGACTTTC. It is translated as CASMSGANVLTF.

This chain connects TRBV7-6 to TRBJ2-2; TRBD1 matches 8 bases. The CDR3 has 15 residues. CDR1 is SGHVS, CDR2 FNYEAQ, per germline. Germline trimming cut 5 bases from V and 4 bases from J; bases unmatched to any gene: 6. The CDR3 loop is CASSPGQGLTGELFF. CDR3 bases: TGTGCCAGCAGCCCCGGACAGGGCCTCACCGGGGAGCTGTTTTTT.